This T cell receptor (beta chain) is drawn from a study of response to subunit inactivated influenza vaccine (dated by TCRdb to the late 2010s). Regarding the complete study: Deep quantitative profiling of the T cell receptor repertoire was used in the study to follow responses to a trivalent subunit inactivated influenza vaccine.

Receptors were amplified or captured by RT-PCR. Sequenced on an Illumina HiSeq 2500. TCRdb handled the public reads itself, with Q25 trimming in fastp and clone calling in MiXCR, and kept productive beta chains. Under each unique CDR3 protein, matching rows form one entry showing the most common genes and DNA. This sample lists roughly 760,000 distinct CDR3 sequences; approximately 21% were detected once. About 9.4% of the sample is held by the ten biggest clonotypes. The CDR3 runs 14 amino acids, cysteine and phenylalanine included. Only the CDR3 part of the read is kept: 42 bases, read in frame from the first base. The V end loses 0 bases and the J end loses 4 bases, and a stretch of 10 bases separates them. CDR1 and CDR2 are read off the germline V gene as SGHRS and YFSETQ. Summary of the overall study and its limitations: The authors suggested that each seasonal influenza vaccination may recruit only a limited number of new T cells.

This clonotype has only a few counts. It has no known antigen specificity. Base-call qualities are not available, and no considerably larger clone is one nucleotide away. The receptor was isolated from a man between 50 and 59 years old who received an inactivated influenza vaccine. Donor details come from another sample of the same person, matched by shared clones. The chain is encoded by TRBV5-1 joined to TRBJ1-1; the D segment cannot be called with confidence. Sample: PBMCs from blood, taken around 5 days after vaccination. The CDR3 protein: CASSLALETTEAFF. The bases read TGCGCCAGCAGCTTGGCTTTGGAAACCACTGAAGCTTTCTTT.